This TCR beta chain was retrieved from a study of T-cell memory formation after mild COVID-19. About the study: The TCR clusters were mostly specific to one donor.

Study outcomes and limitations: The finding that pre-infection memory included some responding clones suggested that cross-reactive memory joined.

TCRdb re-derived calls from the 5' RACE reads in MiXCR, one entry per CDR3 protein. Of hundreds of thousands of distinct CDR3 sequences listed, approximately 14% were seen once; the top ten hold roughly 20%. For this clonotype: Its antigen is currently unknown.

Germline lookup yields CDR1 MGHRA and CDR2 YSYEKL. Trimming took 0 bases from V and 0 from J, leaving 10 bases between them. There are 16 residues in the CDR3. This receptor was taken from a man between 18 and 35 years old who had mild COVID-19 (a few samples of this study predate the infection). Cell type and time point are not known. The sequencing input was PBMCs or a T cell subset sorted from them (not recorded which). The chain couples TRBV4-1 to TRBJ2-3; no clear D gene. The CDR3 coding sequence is TGCGCCAGCAGCCAAGAGGCGACTCCCAGCACAGATACGCAGTATTTT. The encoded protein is CASSQEATPSTDTQYF.